This T cell receptor beta chain derives from a study of blood T cell repertoires in COVID-19. The CDR3 sequence is 13 residues long. The germline V gene encodes CDR1 MNHNY and CDR2 SVGAGI (reference sequence). Trimming took off 7 bases at V and 5 bases at J, with 14 bases between the two ends. The data were produced by immunoSEQ multiplex PCR, yet TCRdb's version contains in-frame clones alone and is incomplete. The sample lists 200,000 to 300,000 clones; 83% were seen once. The TCR originated in a woman aged 40 to 50 who had been exposed to COVID-19. The rearrangement joins TRBV6-6 to TRBJ1-1; no reliable D call. Sequencing was carried out using PBMCs or T cells enriched from blood (not recorded which). The CDR3 loop reads CASNPVTGTEAFF. The DNA of the CDR3 is TGTGCCAGCAACCCCGTTACGGGGACTGAAGCTTTCTTT.